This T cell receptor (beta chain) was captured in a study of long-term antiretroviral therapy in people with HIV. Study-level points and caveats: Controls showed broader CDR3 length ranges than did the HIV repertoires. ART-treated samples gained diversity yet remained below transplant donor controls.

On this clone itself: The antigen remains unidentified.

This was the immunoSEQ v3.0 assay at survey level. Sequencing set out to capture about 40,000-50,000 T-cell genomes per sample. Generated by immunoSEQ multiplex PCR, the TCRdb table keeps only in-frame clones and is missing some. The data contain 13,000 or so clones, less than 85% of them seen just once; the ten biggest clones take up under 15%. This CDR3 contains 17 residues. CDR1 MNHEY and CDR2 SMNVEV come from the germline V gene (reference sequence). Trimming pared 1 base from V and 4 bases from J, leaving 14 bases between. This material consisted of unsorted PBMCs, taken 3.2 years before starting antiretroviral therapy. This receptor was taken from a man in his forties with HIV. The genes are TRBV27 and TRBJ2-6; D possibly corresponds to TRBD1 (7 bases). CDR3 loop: CASSLYGRGAGANVLTF. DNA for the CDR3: TGTGCCAGCAGTTTATACGGCAGGGGGGCCGGGGCCAACGTCCTGACTTTC.